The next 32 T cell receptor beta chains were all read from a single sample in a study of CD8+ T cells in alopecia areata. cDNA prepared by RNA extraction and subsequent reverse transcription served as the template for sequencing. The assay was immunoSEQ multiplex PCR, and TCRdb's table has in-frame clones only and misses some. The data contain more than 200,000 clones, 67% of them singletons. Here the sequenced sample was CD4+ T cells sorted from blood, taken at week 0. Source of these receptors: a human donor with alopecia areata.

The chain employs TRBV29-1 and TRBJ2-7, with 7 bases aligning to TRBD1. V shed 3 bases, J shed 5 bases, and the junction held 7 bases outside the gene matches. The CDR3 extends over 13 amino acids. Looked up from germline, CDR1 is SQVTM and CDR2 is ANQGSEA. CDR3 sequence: CSVENRGSHEQYF. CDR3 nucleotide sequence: TGCAGCGTTGAGAACAGGGGAAGCCACGAGCAGTACTTC.

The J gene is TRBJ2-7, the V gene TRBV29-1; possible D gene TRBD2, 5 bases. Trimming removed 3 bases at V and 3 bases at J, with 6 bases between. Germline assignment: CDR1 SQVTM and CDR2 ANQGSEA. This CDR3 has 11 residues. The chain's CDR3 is CSVDAGYEQYF. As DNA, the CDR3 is TGCAGCGTTGATGCGGGCTACGAGCAGTACTTC.

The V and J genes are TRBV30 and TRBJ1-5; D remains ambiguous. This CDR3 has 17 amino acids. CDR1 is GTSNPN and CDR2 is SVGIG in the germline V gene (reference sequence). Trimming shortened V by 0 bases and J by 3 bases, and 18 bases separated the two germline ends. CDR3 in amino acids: CAWSVAGGRAANQPQHF. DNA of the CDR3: TGTGCCTGGAGTGTTGCGGGCGGTAGGGCCGCCAATCAGCCCCAGCATTTT.

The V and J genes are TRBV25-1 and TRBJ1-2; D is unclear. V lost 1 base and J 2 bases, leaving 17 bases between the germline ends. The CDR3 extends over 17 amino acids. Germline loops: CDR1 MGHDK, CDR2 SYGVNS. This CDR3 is CASSESLPPDGNYGYTF. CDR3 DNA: TGTGCCAGCAGTGAATCCCTCCCACCGGACGGAAACTATGGCTACACCTTC.

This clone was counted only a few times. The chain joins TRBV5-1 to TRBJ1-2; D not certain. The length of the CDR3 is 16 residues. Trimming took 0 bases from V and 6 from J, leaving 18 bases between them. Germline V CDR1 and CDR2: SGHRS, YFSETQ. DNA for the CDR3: TGCGCCAGCAGCTTGGCCTCGGCAGGTCCTACGGATGGCTACACCTTC. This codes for CASSLASAGPTDGYTF.

Here the CDR3 DNA reads TGCAGCGTTAAACCTATGAACACTGAAGCTTTCTTT. Translated, it gives CSVKPMNTEAFF. The chain combines TRBV29-1 with TRBJ1-1; D gene uncertain. This CDR3 is 12 amino acids long. Trimming took off 5 bases at V and 0 bases at J, with 7 bases between the two ends. The germline CDR1 and CDR2 sequences are SQVTM and ANQGSEA.

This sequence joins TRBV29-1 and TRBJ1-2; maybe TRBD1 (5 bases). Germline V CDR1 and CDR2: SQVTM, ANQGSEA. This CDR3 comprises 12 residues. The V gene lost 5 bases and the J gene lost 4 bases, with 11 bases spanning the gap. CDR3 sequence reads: CSVRGAGYGYTF. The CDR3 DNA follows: TGCAGCGTTCGGGGCGCCGGCTATGGCTACACCTTC.

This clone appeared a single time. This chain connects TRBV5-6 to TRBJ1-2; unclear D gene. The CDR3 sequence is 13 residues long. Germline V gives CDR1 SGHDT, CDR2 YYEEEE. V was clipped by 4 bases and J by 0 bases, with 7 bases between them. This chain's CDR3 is CASSVSSNYGYTF. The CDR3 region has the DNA TGTGCCAGCAGCGTTAGCTCTAACTATGGCTACACCTTC.

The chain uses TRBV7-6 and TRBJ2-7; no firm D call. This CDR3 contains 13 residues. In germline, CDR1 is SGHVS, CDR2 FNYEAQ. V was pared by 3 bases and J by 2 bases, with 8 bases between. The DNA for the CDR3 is TGTGCCAGCAGCTTCACTGGGCCCTACGAGCAGTACTTC. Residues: CASSFTGPYEQYF.

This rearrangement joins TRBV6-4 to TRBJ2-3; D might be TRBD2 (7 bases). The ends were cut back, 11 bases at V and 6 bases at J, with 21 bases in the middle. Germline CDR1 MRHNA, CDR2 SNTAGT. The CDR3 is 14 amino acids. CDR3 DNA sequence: TGTGCCTTCCGCCGAGGGGGGGTCAGGGATACGCAGTATTTT. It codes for CAFRRGGVRDTQYF.

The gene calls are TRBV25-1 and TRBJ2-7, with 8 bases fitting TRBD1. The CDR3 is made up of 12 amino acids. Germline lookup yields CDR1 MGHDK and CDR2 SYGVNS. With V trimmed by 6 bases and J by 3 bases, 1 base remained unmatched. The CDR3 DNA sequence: TGTGCCAGCAGGGGACAGGACTACGAGCAGTACTTC. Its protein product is CASRGQDYEQYF.

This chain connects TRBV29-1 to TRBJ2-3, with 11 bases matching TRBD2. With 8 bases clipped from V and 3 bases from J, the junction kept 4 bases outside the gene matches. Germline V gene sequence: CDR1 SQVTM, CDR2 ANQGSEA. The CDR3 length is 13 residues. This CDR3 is CSITSGGTDTQYF. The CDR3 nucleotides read TGCAGCATCACTAGCGGGGGAACAGATACGCAGTATTTT.

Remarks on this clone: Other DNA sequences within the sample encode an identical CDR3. CDR3 nucleotide sequence: TGCGCCAGCAGCCAAGTCGGAGGGTTGGGTTCACCCCTCCACTTT. Its translation: CASSQVGGLGSPLHF. This chain joins TRBV4-3 and TRBJ1-6; D is ambiguous. Trimming left V 1 base short and J 9 bases short, with 13 bases between. The CDR3 consists of 15 residues. From germline, CDR1 is LGHNA and CDR2 YSLEER.

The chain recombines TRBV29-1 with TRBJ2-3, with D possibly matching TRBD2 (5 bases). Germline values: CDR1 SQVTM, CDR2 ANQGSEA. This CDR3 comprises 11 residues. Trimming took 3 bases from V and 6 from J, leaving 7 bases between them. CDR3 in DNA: TGCAGCGTTGAGCGGGCGGATACGCAGTATTTT. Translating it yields CSVERADTQYF.

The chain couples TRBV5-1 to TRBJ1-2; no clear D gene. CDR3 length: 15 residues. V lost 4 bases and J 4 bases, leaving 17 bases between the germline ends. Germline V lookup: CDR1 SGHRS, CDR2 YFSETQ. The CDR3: CASSGELGVTYGYTF. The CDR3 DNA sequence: TGCGCCAGCAGCGGAGAATTGGGAGTAACCTATGGCTACACCTTC.

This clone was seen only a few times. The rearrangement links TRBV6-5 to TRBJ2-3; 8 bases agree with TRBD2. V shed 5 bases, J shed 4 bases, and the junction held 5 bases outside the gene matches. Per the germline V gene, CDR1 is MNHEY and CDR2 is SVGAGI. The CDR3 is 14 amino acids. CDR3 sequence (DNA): TGTGCCAGCAGTCCGGGGGGGCGGCCAGATACGCAGTATTTT. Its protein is CASSPGGRPDTQYF.

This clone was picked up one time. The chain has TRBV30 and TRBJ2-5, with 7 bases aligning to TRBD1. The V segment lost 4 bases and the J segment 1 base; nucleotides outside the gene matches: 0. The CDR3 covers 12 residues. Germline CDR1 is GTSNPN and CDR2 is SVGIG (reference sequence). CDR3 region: CAWNRGQETQYF. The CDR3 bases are TGTGCCTGGAACAGGGGCCAAGAGACCCAGTACTTC.

In DNA, the CDR3 is TGTGCCAGCAGCCGGGGGACGGAGCGCCGCAGCTACGAGCAGTACTTC. Translating it yields CASSRGTERRSYEQYF. The V and J genes are TRBV5-6 and TRBJ2-7; D perhaps matches TRBD2 (6 bases). With 4 bases removed from V and 3 bases from J, the gap between germline ends came to 20 bases. This CDR3 spans 16 amino acids. Germline assignment: CDR1 SGHDT and CDR2 YYEEEE.

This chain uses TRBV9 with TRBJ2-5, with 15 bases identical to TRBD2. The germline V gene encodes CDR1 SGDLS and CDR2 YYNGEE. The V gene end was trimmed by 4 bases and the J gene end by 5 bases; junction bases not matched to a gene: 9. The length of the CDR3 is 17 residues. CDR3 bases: TGTGCCAGCAGCACCCGGACTAGCGGGGGGGCCTTGGAGACCCAGTACTTC. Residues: CASSTRTSGGALETQYF.

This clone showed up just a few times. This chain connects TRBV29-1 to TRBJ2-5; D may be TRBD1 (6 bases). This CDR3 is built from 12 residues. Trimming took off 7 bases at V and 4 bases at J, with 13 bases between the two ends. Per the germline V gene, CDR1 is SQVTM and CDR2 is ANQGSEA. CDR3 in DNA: TGCAGCGCCGCGACAGGACGAGAGACCCAGTACTTC. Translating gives CSAATGRETQYF. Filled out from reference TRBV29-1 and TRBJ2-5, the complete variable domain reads SAVISQKPSRDICQRGTSLTIQCQVDSQVTMMFWYRQQPGQSLTLIATANQGSEATYESGFVIDKFPISRPNLTFSTLTVSNMSPEDSSIYLCSAATGRETQYFGPGTRLLVL.

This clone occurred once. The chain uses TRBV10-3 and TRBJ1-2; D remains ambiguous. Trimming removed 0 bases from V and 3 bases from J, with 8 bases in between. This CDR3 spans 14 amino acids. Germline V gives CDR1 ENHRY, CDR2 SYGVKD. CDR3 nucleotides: TGTGCCATCAGTGAGTCCCGGGGTGACTATGGCTACACCTTC. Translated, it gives CAISESRGDYGYTF.

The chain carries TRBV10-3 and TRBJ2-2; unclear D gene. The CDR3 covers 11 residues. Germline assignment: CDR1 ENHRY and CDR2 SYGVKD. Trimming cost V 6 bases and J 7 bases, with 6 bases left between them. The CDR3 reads CAISPGGELFF. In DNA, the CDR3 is TGTGCCATCAGCCCCGGCGGGGAGCTGTTTTTT.

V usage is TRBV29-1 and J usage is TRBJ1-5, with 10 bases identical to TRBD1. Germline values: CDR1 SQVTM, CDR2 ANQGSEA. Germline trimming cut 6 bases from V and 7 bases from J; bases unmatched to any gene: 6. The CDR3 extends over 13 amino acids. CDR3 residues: CSVGTGVEQPQHF. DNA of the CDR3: TGCAGCGTGGGGACAGGGGTCGAACAGCCCCAGCATTTT. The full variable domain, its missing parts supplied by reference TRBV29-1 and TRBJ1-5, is SAVISQKPSRDICQRGTSLTIQCQVDSQVTMMFWYRQQPGQSLTLIATANQGSEATYESGFVIDKFPISRPNLTFSTLTVSNMSPEDSSIYLCSVGTGVEQPQHFGDGTRLSIL.

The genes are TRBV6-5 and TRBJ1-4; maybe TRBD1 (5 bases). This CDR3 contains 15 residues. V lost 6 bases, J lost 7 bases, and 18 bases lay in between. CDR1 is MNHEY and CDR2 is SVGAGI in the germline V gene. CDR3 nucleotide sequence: TGTGCCAGCAGAGCCAACCAGGGTCGTCCTGAAAAACTGTTTTTT. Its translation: CASRANQGRPEKLFF.

The CDR3 loop is CASSGSTSLAAFF. The CDR3 bases are TGTGCCAGCAGTGGCAGCACGTCCCTGGCGGCTTTCTTT. The chain has TRBV25-1 and TRBJ1-1; D remains unclear. With 4 bases removed from V and 11 bases from J, the gap between germline ends came to 17 bases. The CDR3 length is 13 residues. The V gene's germline CDR1 is MGHDK and CDR2 SYGVNS.

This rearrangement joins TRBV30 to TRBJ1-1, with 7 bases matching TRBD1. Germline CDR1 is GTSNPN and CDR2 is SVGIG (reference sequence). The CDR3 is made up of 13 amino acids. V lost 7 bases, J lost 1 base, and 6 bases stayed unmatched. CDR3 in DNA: TGTGCCTTACACAGGGGACCGAACACTGAAGCTTTCTTT. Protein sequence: CALHRGPNTEAFF.

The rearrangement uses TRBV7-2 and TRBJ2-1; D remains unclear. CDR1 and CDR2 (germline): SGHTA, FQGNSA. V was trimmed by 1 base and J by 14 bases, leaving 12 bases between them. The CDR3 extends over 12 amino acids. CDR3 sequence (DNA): TGTGCCAGCAGCTTAGGATTGGGCCCCAAGTTCTTC. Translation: CASSLGLGPKFF.

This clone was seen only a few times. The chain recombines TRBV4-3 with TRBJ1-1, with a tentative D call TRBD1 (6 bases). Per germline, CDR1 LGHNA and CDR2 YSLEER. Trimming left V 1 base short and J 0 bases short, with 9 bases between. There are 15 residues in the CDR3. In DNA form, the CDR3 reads TGCGCCAGCAGCCAAGCGGGGACAATGAACACTGAAGCTTTCTTT. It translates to CASSQAGTMNTEAFF.

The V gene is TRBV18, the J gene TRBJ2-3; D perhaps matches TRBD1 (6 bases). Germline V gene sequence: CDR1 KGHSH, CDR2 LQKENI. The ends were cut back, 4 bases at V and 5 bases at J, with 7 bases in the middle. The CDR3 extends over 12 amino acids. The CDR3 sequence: CASSRGRDTQYF. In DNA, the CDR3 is TGTGCCAGCTCACGGGGGCGAGATACGCAGTATTTT. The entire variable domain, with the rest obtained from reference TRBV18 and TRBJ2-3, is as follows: NAGVMQNPRHLVRRRGQEARLRCSPMKGHSHVYWYRQLPEEGLKFMVYLQKENIIDESGMPKERFSAEFPKEGPSILRIQQVVRGDSAAYFCASSRGRDTQYFGPGTRLTVL.

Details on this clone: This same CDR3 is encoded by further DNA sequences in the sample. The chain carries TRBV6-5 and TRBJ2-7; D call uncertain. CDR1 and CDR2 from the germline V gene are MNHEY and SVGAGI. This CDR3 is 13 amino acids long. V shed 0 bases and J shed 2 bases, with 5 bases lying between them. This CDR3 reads CASSYSKAYEQYF. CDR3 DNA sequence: TGTGCCAGCAGTTACTCGAAGGCCTACGAGCAGTACTTC.

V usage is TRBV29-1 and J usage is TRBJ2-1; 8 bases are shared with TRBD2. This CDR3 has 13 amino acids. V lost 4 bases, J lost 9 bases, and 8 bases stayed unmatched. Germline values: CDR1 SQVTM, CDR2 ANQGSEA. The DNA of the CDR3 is TGCAGCGTTGCCCCCGCGGGGGGCGGTGAGCAGTTCTTC. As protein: CSVAPAGGGEQFF.

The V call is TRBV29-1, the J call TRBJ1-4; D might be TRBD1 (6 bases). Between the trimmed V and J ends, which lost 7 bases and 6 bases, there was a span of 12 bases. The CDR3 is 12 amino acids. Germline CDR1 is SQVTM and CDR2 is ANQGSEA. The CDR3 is CSGRRGDEKLFF. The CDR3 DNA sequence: TGCAGCGGGCGGAGGGGGGATGAAAAACTGTTTTTT.